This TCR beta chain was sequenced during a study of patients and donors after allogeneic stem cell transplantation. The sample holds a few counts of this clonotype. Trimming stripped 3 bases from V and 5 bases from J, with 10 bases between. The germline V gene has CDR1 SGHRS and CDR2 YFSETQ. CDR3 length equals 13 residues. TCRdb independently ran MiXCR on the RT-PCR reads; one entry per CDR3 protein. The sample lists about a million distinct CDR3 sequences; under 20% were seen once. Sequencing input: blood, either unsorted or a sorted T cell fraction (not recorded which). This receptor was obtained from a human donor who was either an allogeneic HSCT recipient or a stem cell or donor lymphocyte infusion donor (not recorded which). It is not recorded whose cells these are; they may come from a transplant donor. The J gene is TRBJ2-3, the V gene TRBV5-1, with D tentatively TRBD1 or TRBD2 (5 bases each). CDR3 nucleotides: TGCGCCAGCAGCTCCCCTGGGGGAGATACGCAGTATTTT. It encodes CASSSPGGDTQYF.